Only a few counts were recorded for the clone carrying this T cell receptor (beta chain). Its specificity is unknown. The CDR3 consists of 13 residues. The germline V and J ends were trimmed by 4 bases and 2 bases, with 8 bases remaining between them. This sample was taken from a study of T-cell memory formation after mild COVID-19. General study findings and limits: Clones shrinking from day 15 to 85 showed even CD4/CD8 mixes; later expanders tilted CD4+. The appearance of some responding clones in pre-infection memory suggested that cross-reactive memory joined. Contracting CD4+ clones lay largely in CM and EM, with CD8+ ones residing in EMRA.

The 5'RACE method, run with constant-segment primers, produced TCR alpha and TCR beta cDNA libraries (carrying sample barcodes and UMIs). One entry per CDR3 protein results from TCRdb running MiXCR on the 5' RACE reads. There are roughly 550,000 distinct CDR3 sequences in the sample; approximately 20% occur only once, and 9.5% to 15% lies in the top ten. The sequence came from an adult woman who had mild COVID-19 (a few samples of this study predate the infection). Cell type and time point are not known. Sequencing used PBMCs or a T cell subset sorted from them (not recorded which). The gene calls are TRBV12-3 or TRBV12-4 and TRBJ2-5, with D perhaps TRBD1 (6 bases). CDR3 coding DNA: TGTGCCAGCAGTTCACAGGGACAAGAGACCCAGTACTTC. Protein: CASSSQGQETQYF.